This TCR beta chain was recorded in a study of T cell clones after liver transplantation. The CDR3 sequence is 12 residues long. After removal of 4 bases from V and 3 bases from J, the junction contained 3 bases not matched to a gene. Germline assignment: CDR1 GTSNPN and CDR2 SVGIG (reference sequence). Some clones are missing from TCRdb's copy, which holds only in-frame ones; the method was immunoSEQ multiplex PCR. The sample holds about 78,000 clones, about 80% seen once. A few counts support this clone. The sequence came from a human donor who received a liver transplant. The material sequenced was CD4+ T cells from blood, taken before liver transplant. This chain connects TRBV30 to TRBJ2-7; TRBD2 aligns across 7 bases. The CDR3 sequence is CAWTSSGYEQYF. The CDR3 region has the DNA TGTGCCTGGACGTCTAGCGGCTACGAGCAGTACTTC.